Shown below are 18 T cell receptor beta chains from a single sample sequenced in a study of shared clonotypes between healthy human individuals. Clones were sequenced by immunoSEQ multiplex PCR, and TCRdb holds only the in-frame ones, with some missing. In the table there are roughly 660,000 clones, around 90% of which are singletons. Sequenced input: memory CD8+ T cells from PBMCs. Documented subset: CD45RO+ cells pooled with CCR7-negative TemRA cells. These receptors were taken from a man younger than 30 in good health. Some clones in this sample may be carry-over from other donors' samples.

The CDR3 coding sequence is TGTGCCAGTAGTGCGACTAGCGGGAGGGCAGATACGCAGTATTTT. The encoded protein is CASSATSGRADTQYF. This chain joins TRBV19 and TRBJ2-3; 14 bases match TRBD2. Germline V CDR1 and CDR2: LNHDA, SQIVND (reference sequence). CDR3 size: 15 residues. V was clipped by 5 bases and J by 4 bases; unmatched bases: 2.

This rearrangement joins TRBV28 to TRBJ1-1, with D tentatively TRBD1 (6 bases). The CDR3 has 16 amino acids. Germline lookup yields CDR1 MDHEN and CDR2 SYDVKM. V was pared by 5 bases and J by 3 bases, with 19 bases between. The DNA for the CDR3 is TGTGCCAGCAGTCCCCTGGGGTGGGGGGCGGACACTGAAGCTTTCTTT. Translated, it gives CASSPLGWGADTEAFF.

J is TRBJ1-2 and V is TRBV5-5; tentative D call: TRBD1 (6 bases). V was clipped by 5 bases and J by 5 bases, with 13 bases between them. Germline-derived CDR1 and CDR2 are SGHKS and YYEKEE (reference sequence). The CDR3 is 13 residues long. The chain's CDR3 is CASRADRIYGYTF. For the CDR3, the DNA is TGTGCCAGCAGAGCCGACAGGATTTATGGCTACACCTTC.

In this sample, this clone turned up a few times. The rearrangement uses TRBV9 and TRBJ1-4, with a weak D call TRBD1 (5 bases). Germline lookup yields CDR1 SGDLS and CDR2 YYNGEE. The ends were cut back, 4 bases at V and 4 bases at J, with 17 bases in the middle. This CDR3 contains 16 residues. This chain's CDR3 is CASSLEAGQNNEKLFF. The CDR3 DNA is TGTGCCAGCAGCCTAGAGGCAGGGCAGAATAATGAAAAACTGTTTTTT.

This clone showed up just once. This chain uses TRBV2 with TRBJ2-4; the match to TRBD2 covers 7 bases. CDR1 is SNHLY, CDR2 FYNNEI, per germline. This CDR3 region has 16 residues. V shed 0 bases and J 0 bases; nucleotides not matched to a gene: 2. CDR3 nucleotides: TGTGCCAGCAGTGAAGCGCGGGGGTTAGCCAAAAACATTCAGTACTTC. Residues: CASSEARGLAKNIQYF. The full variable domain, its missing parts supplied by reference TRBV2 and TRBJ2-4, is EPEVTQTPSHQVTQMGQEVILRCVPISNHLYFYWYRQILGQKVEFLVSFYNNEISEKSEIFDDQFSVERPDGSNFTLKIRSTKLEDSAMYFCASSEARGLAKNIQYFGAGTRLSVL.

This clone occurred once. This rearrangement joins TRBV9 to TRBJ1-2, with D possibly being TRBD1 (5 bases). Germline assignment: CDR1 SGDLS and CDR2 YYNGEE. The CDR3 runs 12 residues. V lost 3 bases to trimming and J lost 8 bases, with 11 bases between them. The CDR3 region has the DNA TGTGCCAGCAGCGCGGGGGTCCGCGGCTACACCTTC. Its translation is CASSAGVRGYTF.

The V call is TRBV5-1, the J call TRBJ2-7; 7 bases map to TRBD1. J gave up 0 bases and V 3 bases, and 3 bases lay outside the gene matches. CDR1 and CDR2 (germline): SGHRS, YFSETQ. This CDR3 contains 14 residues. This CDR3 is CASSSGTVSYEQYF. CDR3 DNA sequence: TGCGCCAGCAGCTCCGGGACAGTCTCCTACGAGCAGTACTTC.

This clone was counted only a few times. The chain combines TRBV30 with TRBJ1-1, with D perhaps matching TRBD1 (6 bases). This CDR3 has 13 residues. Per germline, CDR1 GTSNPN and CDR2 SVGIG (reference sequence). Trimming pared 3 bases from V and 4 bases from J, leaving 12 bases between. CDR3 coding DNA: TGTGCCTGGAGCGGGACACTTTTCACTGAAGCTTTCTTT. Translation: CAWSGTLFTEAFF.

The V and J genes are TRBV28 and TRBJ2-4; D unresolved. Germline values: CDR1 MDHEN, CDR2 SYDVKM. Trimming pared 3 bases from V and 0 bases from J, leaving 30 bases between. This CDR3 is built from 22 residues. As DNA, the CDR3 is TGTGCCAGCAGTTTCCGGGTAATTAGATCCAGAACGCCGGTACTAGCCAAAAACATTCAGTACTTC. As protein: CASSFRVIRSRTPVLAKNIQYF.

With respect to this clone: This specimen includes other DNA sequences encoding the same CDR3. The chain carries TRBV4-1 and TRBJ2-7; tentatively, D is TRBD1 (5 bases). Germline assignment: CDR1 MGHRA and CDR2 YSYEKL. The CDR3 extends over 14 amino acids. Between the trimmed V and J ends, which lost 1 base and 2 bases, there was a span of 9 bases. The CDR3 loop reads CASSQVAGPYEQYF. The CDR3 region has the DNA TGCGCCAGCAGCCAAGTGGCAGGGCCCTACGAGCAGTACTTC.

The genes are TRBV4-1 and TRBJ2-7; no clear D gene. This CDR3 is built from 13 residues. Germline V lookup: CDR1 MGHRA, CDR2 YSYEKL. Deletions cut 6 bases from V and 3 bases from J, with 12 bases between. In DNA form, the CDR3 reads TGCGCCAGCAGTGCCGTGGCTAGCTACGAGCAGTACTTC. It translates to CASSAVASYEQYF.

This chain links TRBV6-6 with TRBJ2-5, with D unclear. The J call may be wrong; the DNA end is better matched by TRBJ2-7. Germline V CDR1 and CDR2: MNHNY, SVGAGI (reference sequence). The CDR3 length is 14 residues. This CDR3 reads CASSYSSADYEQYF. The CDR3 DNA reads as TGTGCCAGCAGTTACTCGTCGGCAGACTACGAGCAGTACTTC.

V and J are TRBV7-8 and TRBJ2-2; no clear D. The CDR3 runs to 19 residues. Germline V lookup: CDR1 SGHVS, CDR2 FQNEAQ. Trimming removed 0 bases from V and 7 bases from J, with 24 bases in between. The CDR3 DNA sequence: TGTGCCAGCAGCTTAGCGCGTCAGGTGGGAACCACGCCGGGCGGGGAGCTGTTTTTT. Its translation: CASSLARQVGTTPGGELFF.

The V and J genes are TRBV7-9 and TRBJ2-7; D unresolved. CDR3 length: 14 amino acids. Per germline, CDR1 SEHNR and CDR2 FQNEAQ (reference sequence). With 5 bases removed from V and 2 bases from J, the gap between germline ends came to 13 bases. CDR3 sequence: CASSPQDRPYEQYF. Here the CDR3 DNA reads TGTGCCAGCAGCCCTCAGGACCGCCCCTACGAGCAGTACTTC. The whole variable domain, remainder taken from reference TRBV7-9 and TRBJ2-7, is DTGVSQNPRHKITKRGQNVTFRCDPISEHNRLYWYRQTLGQGPEFLTYFQNEAQLEKSRLLSDRFSAERPKGSFSTLEIQRTEQGDSAMYLCASSPQDRPYEQYFGPGTRLTVT.

This chain links TRBV7-9 with TRBJ2-7, with D unresolved. The CDR3 loop spans 12 amino acids. V was shortened by 1 base and J by 4 bases, with 5 bases between the two germline ends. Germline V gives CDR1 SEHNR, CDR2 FQNEAQ (reference sequence). The CDR3 coding sequence is TGTGCCAGCAGCTTAGAACAGTACGAGCAGTACTTC. Translated: CASSLEQYEQYF.

The gene calls are TRBV28 and TRBJ2-7, with 15 bases aligning to TRBD2. Germline assignment: CDR1 MDHEN and CDR2 SYDVKM. This CDR3 contains 17 residues. Unmatched junction bases numbered 11, after V lost 2 bases and J lost 9 bases. The CDR3 nucleotides are TGTGCCAGCAGTTTAAACTCAGGACTAGCGGGAGGGCCGGGGCAGTACTTC. Translated, it gives CASSLNSGLAGGPGQYF.

This clone is a singleton in its sample. This rearrangement joins TRBV10-3 to TRBJ1-1, with 9 nucleotides matching TRBD1. The junction had 3 bases not matched to a gene; V was cut back by 10 bases and J by 3 bases. Germline loops: CDR1 ENHRY, CDR2 SYGVKD. This CDR3 is 12 amino acids long. The CDR3 sequence is CATWTGDTEAFF. The CDR3 DNA reads as TGTGCCACTTGGACAGGGGACACTGAAGCTTTCTTT.

The chain is built from TRBV7-3 and TRBJ2-2, with D possibly being TRBD2 (6 bases). The V end lost 2 bases, the J end lost 0 bases, and 13 bases lay between the germline ends. CDR1 is SGHTA, CDR2 FQGTGA, per germline. This CDR3 has 17 residues. The CDR3, as DNA: TGTGCCAGCAGCTTAGACCTAGCGCGGCCGAACACCGGGGAGCTGTTTTTT. Residues: CASSLDLARPNTGELFF.